This TCR beta chain stems from a study of STAT5B mutations in CD4+ large granular lymphocyte leukemia. General study results and limits: 8/27 top patient clones versus 2/35 control clones were TRBV06-family. Over 20% of private leukemic clonotypes occurred rarely in other patients' non-leukemic repertoires.

A remark on this clone: The target antigen is unknown.

Measured with immunoSEQ multiplex PCR; TCRdb has only the in-frame clones, and not every one. This table has 30,000 to 40,000 clones, around 75% appearing once. The CDR3 runs 14 residues. V dropped 6 bases and J dropped 7 bases, with 18 bases sitting between them. Germline lookup yields CDR1 MNHEY and CDR2 SVGAGI. This TCR derives from a human donor in good health. J is TRBJ2-5 and V is TRBV6-5, with D perhaps TRBD2 (6 bases). The sample consisted of CD4+ T cells from blood buffy coats. CDR3 sequence: CASSGPPLGGTQYF. In DNA, the CDR3 is TGTGCCAGCAGCGGGCCTCCCCTCGGGGGGACCCAGTACTTC.